One and the same sample provided the 25 T cell receptor beta chains below, sequenced in a study of early T cells in non-severe SARS-CoV-2 infection. In TCRdb, the 5' RACE reads were re-called with MiXCR into one record per CDR3 protein. Of 56,000 or so distinct CDR3 sequences in the sample, 7.5% to 9.5% were seen once. The specimen sequenced was whole blood. These receptors originate from an adult who was a healthcare worker with PCR-confirmed SARS-CoV-2 infection or an uninfected control (not recorded which).

Many counts were recorded for this clonotype. No conserved phenylalanine or tryptophan is present at the end of the CDR3, so a read error is the likely explanation. Because the CDR3's place on the DNA is in doubt, the DNA is left out and the CDR3 is given as listed by TCRdb. V and J are TRBV21-1 and TRBJ2-7; the table's TRBD2 call for D was not verified on the DNA. TRBV21-1 is a recognized pseudogene. The CDR3 has 11 amino acids, counting both end residues. CDR3 residues: CASSKGTSVGG.

In its sample, this clonotype was seen many times. This chain joins TRBV7-6 and TRBJ2-2; TRBD2 matches 8 bases. The CDR3 spans 17 residues. With 4 bases clipped from V and 0 bases from J, the junction kept 7 bases outside the gene matches. The V gene's germline CDR1 is SGHVS and CDR2 FNYEAQ. Here the CDR3 DNA reads TGTGCCAGCAGCTCCCCCCTGGGACTAGCGAACACCGGGGAGCTGTTTTTT. Protein: CASSSPLGLANTGELFF.

The V call is TRBV12-3 or TRBV12-4, the J call TRBJ1-1, with D hard to call. V shed 3 bases and J shed 8 bases, with 13 bases lying between them. This CDR3 region has 13 residues. CDR3 sequence: CASSFRRSEEAFF. The CDR3 nucleotides read TGTGCCAGCAGTTTCCGGAGGTCGGAAGAAGCTTTCTTT.

This clonotype has a handful of counts. This chain uses TRBV7-9 with TRBJ2-3; 8 positions agree with TRBD1. Trimming at V came to 4 bases and at J to 0 bases, leaving 12 bases not matched to a gene. The CDR3 spans 18 residues. Looked up from germline, CDR1 is SEHNR and CDR2 is FQNEAQ (reference sequence). CDR3 DNA sequence: TGTGCCAGCAGCTCCCCGGGACAGGACGTAACTAGCACAGATACGCAGTATTTT. It specifies CASSSPGQDVTSTDTQYF.

This clonotype was seen only a few times. The chain joins TRBV25-1 to TRBJ2-7; D may correspond to TRBD1 or TRBD2 (6 bases each). The germline gives CDR1 MGHDK, CDR2 SYGVNS. CDR3 length equals 13 residues. V shed 7 bases and J shed 9 bases, with 19 bases lying between them. The CDR3 reads CASTPGVQGRQYF. The CDR3 DNA sequence: TGTGCCAGCACCCCGGGGGTACAGGGACGGCAGTACTTC.

This clonotype was seen a few times. This chain joins TRBV11-2 and TRBJ1-1; a weak D match, TRBD1 (6 bases). This CDR3 comprises 15 residues. Germline CDR1 is SGHAT and CDR2 is FQNNGV. The V gene lost 3 bases and the J gene lost 1 base, with 12 bases spanning the gap. CDR3 residues: CASSFDGTSNTEAFF. CDR3 coding DNA: TGTGCCAGCAGCTTTGACGGGACATCGAACACTGAAGCTTTCTTT. The variable domain in full, completed from reference TRBV11-2 and TRBJ1-1, reads EAGVAQSPRYKIIEKRQSVAFWCNPISGHATLYWYQQILGQGPKLLIQFQNNGVVDDSQLPKDRFSAERLKGVDSTLKIQPAKLEDSAVYLCASSFDGTSNTEAFFGQGTRLTVV.

Ten or more counts support this clonotype. This CDR3 reads CSASMGDTEAFF. CDR3 bases: TGCAGTGCTAGTATGGGGGACACTGAAGCTTTCTTT. The chain is built from TRBV20-1 and TRBJ1-1; a weak D match, TRBD1 (5 bases). The germline V and J ends were trimmed by 3 bases and 3 bases, with 8 bases remaining between them. This CDR3 has 12 residues. The germline V gene encodes CDR1 DFQATT and CDR2 SNEGSKA (reference sequence).

This clonotype has a count of ten or more. The chain couples TRBV20-1 to TRBJ2-7; D gene unclear. The CDR3 consists of 13 residues. V lost 1 base and J 1 base, leaving 8 bases between the germline ends. Germline lookup yields CDR1 DFQATT and CDR2 SNEGSKA (reference sequence). The chain's CDR3 is CSARGKSSYEQYF. CDR3 coding DNA: TGCAGTGCTAGAGGGAAATCGTCCTACGAGCAGTACTTC.

Many counts were recorded for this clonotype. The chain combines TRBV20-1 with TRBJ2-1; no reliable D call. CDR1 and CDR2 (germline): DFQATT, SNEGSKA (reference sequence). The V gene lost 2 bases and the J gene lost 5 bases, with 16 bases spanning the gap. The CDR3 loop spans 15 amino acids. The CDR3 coding sequence is TGCAGTGCTAGAAGCTCCGGTAAACTTCACAATGAGCAGTTCTTC. As protein: CSARSSGKLHNEQFF.

This clonotype was found many times. The rearrangement links TRBV7-9 to TRBJ2-5, with 7 bases aligning to TRBD1. The CDR3 is 17 residues long. Germline V gene lookup returns CDR1 SEHNR and CDR2 FQNEAQ (reference sequence). V dropped 3 bases and J dropped 0; count of bases not matched to a gene: 10. CDR3: CASSLVPGTEYQETQYF. CDR3 coding DNA: TGTGCCAGCAGCTTGGTTCCCGGGACAGAGTACCAAGAGACCCAGTACTTC.

The J gene is TRBJ2-2, the V gene TRBV4-1, with a weak D call TRBD1 (6 bases). The V end was cut by 6 bases, the J end by 7 bases, with 24 bases between. Germline CDR1 is MGHRA and CDR2 is YSYEKL. The CDR3 length is 17 residues. CDR3 in amino acids: CASRSGDSLGVGGELFF. DNA of the CDR3: TGCGCCAGCAGATCAGGGGATTCTCTTGGAGTTGGCGGGGAGCTGTTTTTT.

The J gene is TRBJ2-2, the V gene TRBV28; tentative D call: TRBD1 (5 bases). This CDR3 comprises 14 residues. V was clipped by 3 bases and J by 1 base, with 6 bases between them. Germline V gene lookup returns CDR1 MDHEN and CDR2 SYDVKM. The chain's CDR3 is CASSLTENTGELFF. The CDR3 DNA reads TGTGCCAGCAGTTTGACAGAGAACACCGGGGAGCTGTTTTTT.

The V gene is TRBV28, the J gene TRBJ1-2, with 10 bases aligning to TRBD1. The CDR3 consists of 17 residues. The trim removed 5 bases at V and 8 bases at J, leaving 17 bases unmatched. Germline values: CDR1 MDHEN, CDR2 SYDVKM. CDR3 region: CASSVLRTGGSLFGYTF. As DNA, the CDR3 is TGTGCCAGCAGTGTACTTAGGACAGGGGGGAGTCTTTTCGGCTACACCTTC.

This clonotype occurred a few times. The chain couples TRBV20-1 to TRBJ2-3; 11 nucleotides match TRBD2. The J segment lost 6 bases and the V segment lost 6 bases, leaving 8 bases of the junction unmatched. The CDR3 loop spans 14 amino acids. The germline V gene encodes CDR1 DFQATT and CDR2 SNEGSKA (reference sequence). Here the CDR3 reads CSAITSGGTDTQYF. Here the CDR3 DNA reads TGCAGTGCCATAACTAGCGGGGGTACCGATACGCAGTATTTT.

The rearrangement uses TRBV5-1 and TRBJ2-1, with 10 bases identical to TRBD1. The ends lost 6 bases at V and 3 bases at J; junction bases unmatched: 9. CDR3 length equals 16 residues. Germline V gives CDR1 SGHRS, CDR2 YFSETQ. CDR3 DNA sequence: TGCGCCAGCACCTATGGGGGGACAGGGGACTACAATGAGCAGTTCTTC. Encoded protein: CASTYGGTGDYNEQFF.

This clonotype was counted between two and nine times. The chain combines TRBV11-3 with TRBJ2-7, with 9 bases fitting TRBD1. V was pared by 5 bases and J by 5 bases, with 10 bases of the junction left unmatched. This CDR3 contains 15 residues. Germline V gene data show CDR1 as SGHNT and CDR2 as YENEEA. This CDR3 reads CASSLNRGPLDEQYF. For the CDR3, the DNA is TGTGCCAGCAGCCTAAACAGGGGGCCACTGGACGAGCAGTACTTC.

This clonotype was detected only a few times. The chain is built from TRBV7-3 and TRBJ2-3; D is perhaps TRBD1 (6 bases). V lost 5 bases, J lost 6 bases, and 15 bases lay in between. The CDR3 is 14 amino acids. Germline V gene data show CDR1 as SGHTA and CDR2 as FQGTGA. CDR3 region: CASSQAGAGDTQYF. Here the CDR3 DNA reads TGTGCCAGCAGCCAAGCAGGGGCAGGGGATACGCAGTATTTT.

V and J are TRBV29-1 and TRBJ2-3, with 8 nucleotides matching TRBD2. The CDR3 loop spans 14 amino acids. V was pared by 5 bases and J by 2 bases, with 6 bases of the junction left unmatched. Germline loops: CDR1 SQVTM, CDR2 ANQGSEA. The CDR3 DNA reads as TGCAGCGTTTCAGCGGGGGTGACCACAGATACGCAGTATTTT. This gives the protein CSVSAGVTTDTQYF.

This clonotype was counted between two and nine times. The rearrangement uses TRBV18 and TRBJ1-5; no definite D call. Between the trimmed V and J ends, which lost 1 base and 5 bases, there was a span of 12 bases. The CDR3 is made up of 15 amino acids. The germline gives CDR1 KGHSH, CDR2 LQKENI. This CDR3 is CASSPRSWGDQPQHF. The CDR3 DNA follows: TGTGCCAGCTCACCACGCTCCTGGGGAGATCAGCCCCAGCATTTT.

This clonotype was seen a few times. DNA for the CDR3: TGTGCCAGCAGTGAATCCCGGGGGCCGACCGGGGAGCTGTTTTTT. Translating it yields CASSESRGPTGELFF. The V and J genes are TRBV2 and TRBJ2-2; D tentatively fits TRBD1 or TRBD2 (6 bases each). In germline, CDR1 is SNHLY, CDR2 FYNNEI. Trimming stripped 2 bases from V and 5 bases from J, with 12 bases between. There are 15 residues in the CDR3.

This clonotype was observed many times. The V call is TRBV20-1, the J call TRBJ2-1, with 7 bases aligning to TRBD2. The junction had 10 bases not matched to a gene; V was cut back by 3 bases and J by 2 bases. Germline V gene data show CDR1 as DFQATT and CDR2 as SNEGSKA (reference sequence). The CDR3 extends over 16 amino acids. This CDR3 is CSASRRLAQAYNEQFF. CDR3 coding DNA: TGCAGTGCTAGTAGGAGACTAGCCCAAGCCTACAATGAGCAGTTCTTC.

This clonotype was observed at least ten times. The chain recombines TRBV20-1 with TRBJ2-3; tentative D call: TRBD1 (6 bases). The germline V gene has CDR1 DFQATT and CDR2 SNEGSKA (reference sequence). This CDR3 comprises 18 residues. The ends were cut back, 2 bases at V and 2 bases at J, with 23 bases in the middle. In DNA, the CDR3 is TGCAGTGCTAGACGTTTCGGTCCGGGACAAAGATACACAGATACGCAGTATTTT. Residues: CSARRFGPGQRYTDTQYF.

This clonotype has at least ten counts. The CDR3 coding sequence is TGTGCCAGCAGCAATAGCTATCTCAATGAGCAGTTCTTC. It yields the protein CASSNSYLNEQFF. V is TRBV7-2 and J is TRBJ2-1, with D hard to call. The CDR3 totals 13 residues. The V and J ends lost 5 bases and 6 bases respectively, with 11 bases between them. Germline CDR1 and CDR2: SGHTA and FQGNSA. Variable domain in full (rest from reference TRBV7-2 and TRBJ2-1): GAGVSQSPSNKVTEKGKDVELRCDPISGHTALYWYRQSLGQGLEFLIYFQGNSAPDKSGLPSDRFSAERTGGSVSTLTIQRTQQEDSAVYLCASSNSYLNEQFFGPGTRLTVL.

This chain joins TRBV4-1 and TRBJ2-3, with 12 bases aligning to TRBD2. Trimming took 3 bases from V and 7 from J; bases not matched to a gene: 5. The CDR3 has 15 residues. Germline V gives CDR1 MGHRA, CDR2 YSYEKL. CDR3 DNA: TGCGCCAGCAGCCAGACTAGCGGGAGAGCATATACGCAGTATTTT. Translation: CASSQTSGRAYTQYF.

This clonotype has just a few counts. This chain joins TRBV14 and TRBJ2-5; no clear D. This CDR3 spans 15 amino acids. Trimming took 1 base from V and 5 from J, leaving 14 bases between them. Germline V gives CDR1 SGHDN, CDR2 FVKESK. The CDR3 nucleotides are TGTGCCAGCAGCCAAGGAGACGGTCCGGGTGAGACCCAGTACTTC. As protein: CASSQGDGPGETQYF.